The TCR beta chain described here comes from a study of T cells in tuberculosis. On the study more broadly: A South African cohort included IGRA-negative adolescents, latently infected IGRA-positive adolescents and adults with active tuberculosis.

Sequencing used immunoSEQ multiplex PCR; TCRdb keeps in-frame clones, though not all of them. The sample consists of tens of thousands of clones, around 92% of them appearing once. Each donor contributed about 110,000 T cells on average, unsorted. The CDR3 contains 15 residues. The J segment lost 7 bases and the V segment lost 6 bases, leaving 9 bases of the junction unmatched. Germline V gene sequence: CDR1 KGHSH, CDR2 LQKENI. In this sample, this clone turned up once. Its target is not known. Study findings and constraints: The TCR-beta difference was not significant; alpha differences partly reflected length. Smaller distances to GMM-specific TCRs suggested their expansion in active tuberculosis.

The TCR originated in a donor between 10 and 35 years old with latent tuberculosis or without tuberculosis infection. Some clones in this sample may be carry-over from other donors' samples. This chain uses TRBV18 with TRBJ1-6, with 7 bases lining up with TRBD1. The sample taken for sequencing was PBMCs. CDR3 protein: CASSTTIQGNSPLHF. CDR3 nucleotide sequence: TGTGCCAGCTCGACCACCATACAGGGGAATTCACCCCTCCACTTT.